Described below is a single T cell receptor (beta chain) sequence and its context. The data are from a study of T cell responses to AZD1222 COVID-19 vaccine. The V end was cut by 4 bases, the J end by 5 bases, with 11 bases between. This CDR3 has 13 amino acids. CDR1 and CDR2 from the germline V gene are SQVTM and ANQGSEA. The method was immunoSEQ multiplex PCR; TCRdb's version includes in-frame clones alone and lacks a portion of them. The data show around 140,000 clones, about 90% seen once. V gene TRBV29-1 combines with J gene TRBJ1-4; tentative D call: TRBD1 (5 bases). This sequence was found in an adult who received the AZD1222 COVID-19 vaccine. Specimen: peripheral blood, collected 28 days after the second AZD1222 dose. CDR3 sequence reads: CSVGGGGNEKLFF. The CDR3 bases are TGCAGCGTTGGGGGGGGAGGGAATGAAAAACTGTTTTTT.